The rows below give T cell receptor beta chains drawn from one sample of a study of Tregs in tolerant kidney transplant recipients. Libraries were prepared by immunoSEQ multiplex PCR; TCRdb keeps only in-frame clonotypes and omits some of them. The sample lists some 88,000 clones, around 90% occurring once. Sequenced material: CD8+ T cells from blood. These receptors came from a human donor in good health. The CDR3 runs from the conserved cysteine through the conserved F or W. D genes are given only for firm matches. Where a row states a size, it is once, few, many or the class of an expanded clone; other rows omit it.

j_gene,abundance,len,d_gene,v_gene,CDR3nt,CDR3aa
TRBJ1-2,once,18,NA,TRBV19,TGTGCCAGTAGTATCTTCCCCGTGTCGGGAGGGGATCTCTATGGCTACACCTTC,CASSIFPVSGGDLYGYTF
TRBJ2-2,NA,21,TRBD2,TRBV9,TGTGCCAGCAGCGTCCACCAACCGGGACTAGCGGGATATAGGGACACCGGGGAGCTGTTTTTT,CASSVHQPGLAGYRDTGELFF
TRBJ1-1,NA,15,TRBD1,TRBV11-3,TGTGCCAGCAGCCCTGCGGTGGGGACAGTCTCTGAAGCTTTCTTT,CASSPAVGTVSEAFF
TRBJ2-1,NA,14,NA,TRBV30,TGTGCCTGCCCAGACAGGGAGGAGCCCCATGAGCAGTTCTTC,CACPDREEPHEQFF
TRBJ2-4,NA,15,NA,TRBV2,TGTGCCAGCACCGCGAGGGATTTGGCCAAAAACATTCAGTACTTC,CASTARDLAKNIQYF
TRBJ2-2,NA,16,NA,TRBV27,TGTGCCAGCAGTTTTAGGAGGGTCGCGAACACCGGGGAGCTGTTTTTT,CASSFRRVANTGELFF
TRBJ2-1,NA,15,NA,TRBV11-2,TGTGCCAGCAGTCCCGACCGGGACACATACAATGAGCAGTTCTTC,CASSPDRDTYNEQFF
TRBJ1-2,NA,16,TRBD1,TRBV13,TGTGCCAGCAGCTACCCCCGGGACAGGGGTTTCTATGGCTACACCTTC,CASSYPRDRGFYGYTF
TRBJ2-7,NA,17,NA,TRBV2,TGTGCCAGCATTCCCGGTAGAGCAGGGACGGGCTCCTACGAGCAGTACTTC,CASIPGRAGTGSYEQYF
TRBJ2-2,NA,15,TRBD2,TRBV7-8,TGTGCCAGCAGCTTCTTTAGCGGGGGGGCCGGGGAGCTGTTTTTT,CASSFFSGGAGELFF
TRBJ1-1,NA,14,NA,TRBV5-4,TGTGCCAGCAGCTACTGGCCGGAGAACACTGAAGCTTTCTTT,CASSYWPENTEAFF
TRBJ1-2,NA,14,NA,TRBV7-3,TGTGCCAGCAGCTTAAACCGAGAGGGGGAGGGCTACACCTTC,CASSLNREGEGYTF
TRBJ1-2,NA,14,NA,TRBV11-2,TGTGCCAGCAGCTTAGAACAGGGCATCTATGGCTACACCTTC,CASSLEQGIYGYTF